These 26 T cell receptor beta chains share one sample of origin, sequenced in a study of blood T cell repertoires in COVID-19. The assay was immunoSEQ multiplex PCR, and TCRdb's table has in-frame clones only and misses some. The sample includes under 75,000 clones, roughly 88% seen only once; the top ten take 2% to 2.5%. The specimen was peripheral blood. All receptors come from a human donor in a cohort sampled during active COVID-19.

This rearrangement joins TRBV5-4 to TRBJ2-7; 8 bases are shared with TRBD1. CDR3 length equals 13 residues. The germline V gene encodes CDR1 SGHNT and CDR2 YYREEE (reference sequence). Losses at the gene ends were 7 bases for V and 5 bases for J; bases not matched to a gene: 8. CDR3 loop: CASGRQGTNEQYF. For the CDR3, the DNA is TGTGCCAGCGGCAGACAGGGGACCAACGAGCAGTACTTC. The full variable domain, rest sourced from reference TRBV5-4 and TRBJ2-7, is ETGVTQSPTHLIKTRGQQVTLRCSSQSGHNTVSWYQQALGQGPQFIFQYYREEENGRGNFPPRFSGLQFPNYSSELNVNALELDDSALYLCASGRQGTNEQYFGPGTRLTVT.

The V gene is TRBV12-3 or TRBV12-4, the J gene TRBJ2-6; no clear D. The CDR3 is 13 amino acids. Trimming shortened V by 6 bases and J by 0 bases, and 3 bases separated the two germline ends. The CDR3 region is CASRYSGANVLTF. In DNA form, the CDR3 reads TGTGCCAGCAGGTACTCTGGGGCCAACGTCCTGACTTTC.

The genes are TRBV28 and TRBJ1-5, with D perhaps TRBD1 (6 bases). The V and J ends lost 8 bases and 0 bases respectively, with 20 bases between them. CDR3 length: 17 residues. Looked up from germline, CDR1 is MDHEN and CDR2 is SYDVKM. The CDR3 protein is CASLMGGADYSNQPQHF. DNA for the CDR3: TGTGCCAGCCTCATGGGGGGGGCGGACTATAGCAATCAGCCCCAGCATTTT. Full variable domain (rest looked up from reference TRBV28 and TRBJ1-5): DVKVTQSSRYLVKRTGEKVFLECVQDMDHENMFWYRQDPGLGLRLIYFSYDVKMKEKGDIPEGYSVSREKKERFSLILESASTNQTSMYLCASLMGGADYSNQPQHFGDGTRLSIL.

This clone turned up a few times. In nucleotides, the CDR3 is TGCGCCAGCAGCGCTAGCGGGAGCTCCTACGAGCAGTACTTC. Its translation is CASSASGSSYEQYF. V is TRBV4-1 and J is TRBJ2-7, with TRBD2 matching over 10 bases. This CDR3 has 14 residues. Germline-derived CDR1 and CDR2 are MGHRA and YSYEKL. V shed 5 bases, J shed 0 bases, and the junction held 1 base outside the gene matches.

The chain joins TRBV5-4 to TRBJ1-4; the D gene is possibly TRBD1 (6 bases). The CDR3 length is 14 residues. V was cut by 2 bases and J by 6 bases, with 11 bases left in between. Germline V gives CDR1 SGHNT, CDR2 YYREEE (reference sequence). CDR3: CASSLDRLDEKLFF. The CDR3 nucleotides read TGTGCCAGCAGCTTAGACAGGTTGGATGAAAAACTGTTTTTT.

The CDR3 reads CASSGLIRDRGRDTQYF. The CDR3 DNA is TGTGCCAGCAGTGGGCTGATCCGGGACAGGGGGCGAGATACGCAGTATTTT. The V call is TRBV6-1, the J call TRBJ2-3; 12 bases align to TRBD1. The CDR3 contains 17 residues. V gave up 4 bases and J gave up 5 bases; unmatched junction bases: 10. The germline V gene has CDR1 MNHNS and CDR2 SASEGT.

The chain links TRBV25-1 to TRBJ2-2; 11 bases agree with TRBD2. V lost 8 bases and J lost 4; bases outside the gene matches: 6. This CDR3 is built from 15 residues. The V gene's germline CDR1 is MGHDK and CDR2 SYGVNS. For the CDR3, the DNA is TGTGCCAGCGGGGGACTAGCGGAACGCACCGGGGAGCTGTTTTTT. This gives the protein CASGGLAERTGELFF. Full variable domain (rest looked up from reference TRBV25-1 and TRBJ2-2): EADIYQTPRYLVIGTGKKITLECSQTMGHDKMYWYQQDPGMELHLIHYSYGVNSTEKGDLSSESTVSRIRTEHFPLTLESARPSHTSQYLCASGGLAERTGELFFGEGSRLTVL.

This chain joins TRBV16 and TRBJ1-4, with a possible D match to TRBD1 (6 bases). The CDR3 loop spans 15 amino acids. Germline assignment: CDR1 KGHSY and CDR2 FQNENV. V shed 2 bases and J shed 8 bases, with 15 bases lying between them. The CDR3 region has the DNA TGTGCCAGCAGCCAAAGCAGGGGTGCCGGGGAAAAACTGTTTTTT. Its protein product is CASSQSRGAGEKLFF.

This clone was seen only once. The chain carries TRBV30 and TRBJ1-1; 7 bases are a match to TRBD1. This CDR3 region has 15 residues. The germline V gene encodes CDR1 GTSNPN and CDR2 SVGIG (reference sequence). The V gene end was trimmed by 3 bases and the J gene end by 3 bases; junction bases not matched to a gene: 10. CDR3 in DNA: TGTGCCTGGAGGGACTCGACAGGGTTAGACACTGAAGCTTTCTTT. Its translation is CAWRDSTGLDTEAFF.

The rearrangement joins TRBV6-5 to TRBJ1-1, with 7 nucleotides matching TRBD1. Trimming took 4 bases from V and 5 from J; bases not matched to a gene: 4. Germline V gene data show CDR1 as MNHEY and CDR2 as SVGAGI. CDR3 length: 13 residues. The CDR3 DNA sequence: TGTGCCAGCAGTTTTGCGGACAGGACTGAAGCTTTCTTT. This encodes CASSFADRTEAFF.

This CDR3 is CASSLEAPNGGTGGKSNYGYTF. CDR3 in DNA: TGTGCCAGCAGCTTAGAAGCCCCTAATGGCGGGACAGGGGGGAAGAGTAACTATGGCTACACCTTC. This chain links TRBV13 with TRBJ1-2; 11 nucleotides line up with TRBD1. The V segment lost 1 base and the J segment 1 base; nucleotides outside the gene matches: 20. Germline V gene sequence: CDR1 PRHDT, CDR2 FYEKMQ (reference sequence). CDR3 length: 22 residues. Drawing the rest from reference TRBV13 and TRBJ1-2, the complete variable domain is AAGVIQSPRHLIKEKRETATLKCYPIPRHDTVYWYQQGPGQDPQFLISFYEKMQSDKGSIPDRFSAQQFSDYHSELNMSSLELGDSALYFCASSLEAPNGGTGGKSNYGYTFGSGTRLTVV.

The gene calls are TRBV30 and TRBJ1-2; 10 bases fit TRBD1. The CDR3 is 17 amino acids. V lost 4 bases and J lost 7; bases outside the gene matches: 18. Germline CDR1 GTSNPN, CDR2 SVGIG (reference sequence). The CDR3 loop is CAWNVRDRGALVGGYTF. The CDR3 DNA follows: TGTGCCTGGAATGTCCGGGACAGGGGTGCGCTGGTGGGTGGCTACACCTTC.

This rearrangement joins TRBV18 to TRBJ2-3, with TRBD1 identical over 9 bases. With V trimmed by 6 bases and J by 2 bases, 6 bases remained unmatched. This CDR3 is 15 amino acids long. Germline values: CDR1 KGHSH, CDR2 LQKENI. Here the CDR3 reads CASSPGQGITDTQYF. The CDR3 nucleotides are TGTGCCAGCTCCCCCGGACAGGGGATCACAGATACGCAGTATTTT.

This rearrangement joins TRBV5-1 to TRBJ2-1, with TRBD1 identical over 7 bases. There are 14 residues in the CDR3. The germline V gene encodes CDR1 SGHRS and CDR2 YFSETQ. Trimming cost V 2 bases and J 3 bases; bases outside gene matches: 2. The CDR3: CASSFGTVYNEQFF. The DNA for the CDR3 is TGCGCCAGCAGCTTTGGGACAGTCTACAATGAGCAGTTCTTC.

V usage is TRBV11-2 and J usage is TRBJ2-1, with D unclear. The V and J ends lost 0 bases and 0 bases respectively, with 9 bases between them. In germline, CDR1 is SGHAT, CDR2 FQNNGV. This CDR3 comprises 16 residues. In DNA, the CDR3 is TGTGCCAGCAGCTTAGAGGCCTCTAGCTCCTACAATGAGCAGTTCTTC. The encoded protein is CASSLEASSSYNEQFF.

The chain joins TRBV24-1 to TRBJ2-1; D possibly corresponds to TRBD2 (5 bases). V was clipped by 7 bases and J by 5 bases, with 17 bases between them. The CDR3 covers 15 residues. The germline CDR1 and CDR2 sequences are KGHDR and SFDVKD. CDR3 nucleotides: TGTGCCACCAGCCCCTCGGGGAAGACACACAATGAGCAGTTCTTC. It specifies CATSPSGKTHNEQFF.

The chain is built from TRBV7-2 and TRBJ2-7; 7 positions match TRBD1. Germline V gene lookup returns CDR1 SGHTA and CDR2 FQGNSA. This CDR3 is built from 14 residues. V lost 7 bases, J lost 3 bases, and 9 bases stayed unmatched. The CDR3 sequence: CASTTPGTVYEQYF. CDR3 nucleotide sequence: TGTGCCAGCACAACTCCCGGGACAGTCTACGAGCAGTACTTC. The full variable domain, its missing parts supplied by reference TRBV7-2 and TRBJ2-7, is GAGVSQSPSNKVTEKGKDVELRCDPISGHTALYWYRQSLGQGLEFLIYFQGNSAPDKSGLPSDRFSAERTGGSVSTLTIQRTQQEDSAVYLCASTTPGTVYEQYFGPGTRLTVT.

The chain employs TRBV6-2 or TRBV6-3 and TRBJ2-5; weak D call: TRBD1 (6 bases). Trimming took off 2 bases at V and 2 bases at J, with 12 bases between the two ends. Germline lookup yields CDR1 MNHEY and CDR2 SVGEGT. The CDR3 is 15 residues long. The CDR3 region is CASSYLGQGQETQYF. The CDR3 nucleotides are TGTGCCAGCAGTTACCTGGGACAAGGACAAGAGACCCAGTACTTC.

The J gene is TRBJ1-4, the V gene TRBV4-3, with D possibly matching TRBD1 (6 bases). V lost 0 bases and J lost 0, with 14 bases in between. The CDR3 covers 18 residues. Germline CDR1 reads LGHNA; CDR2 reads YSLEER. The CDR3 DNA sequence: TGCGCCAGCAGCCAAGATAGACAGGACTTTGCAACTAATGAAAAACTGTTTTTT. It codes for CASSQDRQDFATNEKLFF.

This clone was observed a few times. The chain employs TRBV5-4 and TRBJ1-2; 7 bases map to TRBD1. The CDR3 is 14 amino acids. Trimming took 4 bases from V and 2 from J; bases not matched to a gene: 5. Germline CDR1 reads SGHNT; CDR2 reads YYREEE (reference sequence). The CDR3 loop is CASSPDRVNYGYTF. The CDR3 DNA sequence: TGTGCCAGCAGCCCCGACAGGGTAAACTATGGCTACACCTTC. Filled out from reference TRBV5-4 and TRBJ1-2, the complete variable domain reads ETGVTQSPTHLIKTRGQQVTLRCSSQSGHNTVSWYQQALGQGPQFIFQYYREEENGRGNFPPRFSGLQFPNYSSELNVNALELDDSALYLCASSPDRVNYGYTFGSGTRLTVV.

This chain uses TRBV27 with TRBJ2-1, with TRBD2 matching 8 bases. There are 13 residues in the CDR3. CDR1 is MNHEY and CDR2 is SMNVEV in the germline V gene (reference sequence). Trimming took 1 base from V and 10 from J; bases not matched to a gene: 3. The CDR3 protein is CASSLYLAGEQFF. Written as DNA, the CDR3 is TGTGCCAGCAGTTTATACTTAGCGGGAGAGCAGTTCTTC.

CDR3 protein: CASSPHGRGREQYF. The CDR3 DNA reads as TGTGCCAGCAGCCCGCACGGTCGGGGTAGGGAGCAGTACTTC. This sequence joins TRBV3-1 (or the pseudogene TRBV3-2) and TRBJ2-7, with a weak D call TRBD2 (5 bases). The CDR3 is made up of 14 amino acids. Trimming stripped 4 bases from V and 7 bases from J, with 17 bases between. In germline, CDR1 is LGHDT, CDR2 YNNKEL (reference sequence).

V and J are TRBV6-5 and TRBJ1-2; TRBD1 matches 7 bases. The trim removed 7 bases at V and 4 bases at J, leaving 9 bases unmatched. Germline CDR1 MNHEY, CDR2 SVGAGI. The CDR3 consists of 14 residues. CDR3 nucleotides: TGTGCCAGCAAGGGGACAGAGCACAGCTATGGCTACACCTTC. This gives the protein CASKGTEHSYGYTF.

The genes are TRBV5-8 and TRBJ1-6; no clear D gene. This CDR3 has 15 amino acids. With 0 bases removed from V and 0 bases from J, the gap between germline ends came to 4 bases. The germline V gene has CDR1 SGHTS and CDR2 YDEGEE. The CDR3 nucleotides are TGTGCCAGCAGCTTGGGAGGCTCCTATAATTCACCCCTCCACTTT. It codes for CASSLGGSYNSPLHF.

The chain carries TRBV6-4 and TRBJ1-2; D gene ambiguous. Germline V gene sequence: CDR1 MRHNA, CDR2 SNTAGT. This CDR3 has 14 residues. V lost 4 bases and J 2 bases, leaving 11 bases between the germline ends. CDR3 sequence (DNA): TGTGCCAGCAGTGCCGGGTTCTCGAACTATGGCTACACCTTC. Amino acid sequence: CASSAGFSNYGYTF.

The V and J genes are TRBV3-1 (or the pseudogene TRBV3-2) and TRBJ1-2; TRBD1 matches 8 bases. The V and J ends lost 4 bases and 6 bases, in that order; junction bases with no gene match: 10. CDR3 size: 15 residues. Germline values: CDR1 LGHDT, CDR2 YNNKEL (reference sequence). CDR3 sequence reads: CASSRNRGGYDGYTF. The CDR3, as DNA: TGTGCCAGCAGCCGGAACAGGGGGGGTTACGATGGCTACACCTTC.